A single sample gave rise to the 24 T cell receptor beta chains below, sequenced in a study of a mutant IDH1 vaccine in newly diagnosed glioma. The repertoire was sequenced with immunoSEQ multiplex PCR; TCRdb's copy has only in-frame clones and lacks some. Of under 80,000 clones in the sample, 65% to 90% were seen once. Time point reported: baseline, week 1 (first vaccination visit). Treatment meaning: pre-vaccination baseline after standard-of-care therapy. The specimen comprised PBMCs, sampled from a glioma patient treated with radiotherapy, temozolomide or both. The receptors were sampled from a man aged 25-45 years with glioma.

The chain recombines TRBV18 with TRBJ1-6; D might be TRBD1 (6 bases). V shed 2 bases and J shed 9 bases, with 14 bases lying between them. This CDR3 is built from 15 residues. The germline V gene has CDR1 KGHSH and CDR2 LQKENI. The CDR3 nucleotides are TGTGCCAGCTCACCAGATTATGGGGGCAGTTCACCCCTCCACTTT. Its translation: CASSPDYGGSSPLHF.

As DNA, the CDR3 is TGCAGCGCCGGGGACAGTCCCCGTCGGACCCAGTACTTC. This gives the protein CSAGDSPRRTQYF. The gene calls are TRBV29-1 and TRBJ2-5, with TRBD1 matching over 7 bases. Germline CDR1 and CDR2: SQVTM and ANQGSEA. This CDR3 has 13 amino acids. V trimming: 7 bases; J trimming: 7 bases; junction bases outside the gene matches: 12.

This chain connects TRBV25-1 to TRBJ1-6; D gene uncertain. From germline, CDR1 is MGHDK and CDR2 SYGVNS. Trimming took off 4 bases at V and 0 bases at J, with 13 bases between the two ends. The CDR3 has 17 residues. Here the CDR3 DNA reads TGTGCCAGCAGTGGGCAGGTGAGGAGCTCCTATAATTCACCCCTCCACTTT. It codes for CASSGQVRSSYNSPLHF.

Only a few counts were recorded for this clone. This chain links TRBV30 with TRBJ1-4; 8 nucleotides agree with TRBD1. The trim removed 5 bases at V and 5 bases at J, leaving 4 bases unmatched. CDR3 length: 13 amino acids. Germline V gene lookup returns CDR1 GTSNPN and CDR2 SVGIG (reference sequence). DNA for the CDR3: TGTGCCTGGGAGGGACAGGCGAATGAAAAACTGTTTTTT. Its translation: CAWEGQANEKLFF.

Only one count was recorded for this clone. This rearrangement joins TRBV7-6 to TRBJ1-3; D gene uncertain. Per germline, CDR1 SGHVS and CDR2 FNYEAQ. Trimming pared 1 base from V and 2 bases from J, leaving 9 bases between. The CDR3 sequence is 15 residues long. CDR3 residues: CASSLVPGTGNTIYF. CDR3 sequence (DNA): TGTGCCAGCAGCTTAGTTCCAGGTACTGGAAACACCATATATTTT.

The chain combines TRBV2 with TRBJ2-7; 10 bases line up with TRBD1. The ends lost 7 bases at V and 2 bases at J; junction bases unmatched: 8. Germline values: CDR1 SNHLY, CDR2 FYNNEI. The CDR3 length is 15 residues. The CDR3 is CASNGQGVIAYEQYF. The CDR3 nucleotides read TGTGCCAGCAATGGACAGGGGGTAATCGCCTACGAGCAGTACTTC.

This chain joins TRBV29-1 and TRBJ2-7; the D is unclear. The length of the CDR3 is 13 residues. V was trimmed by 5 bases and J by 3 bases, leaving 14 bases between them. Germline V CDR1 and CDR2: SQVTM, ANQGSEA. As DNA, the CDR3 is TGCAGCGTTATTTTGGCGGATAGCTACGAGCAGTACTTC. Its protein is CSVILADSYEQYF.

The genes are TRBV6-5 and TRBJ1-5, with TRBD1 as a possible D gene (6 bases). Germline V gives CDR1 MNHEY, CDR2 SVGAGI. This CDR3 contains 15 residues. The ends were cut back, 3 bases at V and 2 bases at J, with 11 bases in the middle. In DNA, the CDR3 is TGTGCCAGCAGTTATAGCAGGGGTGGCAATCAGCCCCAGCATTTT. Its translation: CASSYSRGGNQPQHF.

V is TRBV5-1 and J is TRBJ1-1, with D tentatively TRBD1 (5 bases). Germline V gene data show CDR1 as SGHRS and CDR2 as YFSETQ. V was pared by 1 base and J by 4 bases, with 14 bases between. The CDR3 is 15 residues long. CDR3 residues: CASSLTGGRGTEAFF. CDR3 nucleotide sequence: TGCGCCAGCAGCTTGACCGGGGGTCGAGGCACTGAAGCTTTCTTT.

V gene TRBV18 combines with J gene TRBJ1-3; the match to TRBD1 covers 7 bases. The J segment lost 0 bases and the V segment lost 3 bases, leaving 2 bases of the junction unmatched. The CDR3 has 15 amino acids. The germline V gene encodes CDR1 KGHSH and CDR2 LQKENI. CDR3 in amino acids: CASSPTGPSGNTIYF. CDR3 sequence (DNA): TGTGCCAGCTCACCGACAGGGCCCTCTGGAAACACCATATATTTT.

This chain joins TRBV10-1 and TRBJ2-3, with 7 positions matching TRBD2. The CDR3 loop spans 14 amino acids. Germline V gene lookup returns CDR1 WNHNN and CDR2 SYGVQD (reference sequence). The V gene end was trimmed by 3 bases and the J gene end by 6 bases; junction bases not matched to a gene: 6. The CDR3 is CASSDERGADTQYF. CDR3 sequence (DNA): TGCGCCAGCAGTGATGAGCGGGGTGCGGATACGCAGTATTTT.

This chain connects TRBV2 to TRBJ1-6; TRBD1 matches 8 bases. The germline CDR1 and CDR2 sequences are SNHLY and FYNNEI. The CDR3 totals 14 residues. With 7 bases clipped from V and 8 bases from J, the junction kept 7 bases outside the gene matches. Here the CDR3 DNA reads TGTGCCAGCATGGAGGACAGGGCGTATTCACCCCTCCACTTT. Its protein product is CASMEDRAYSPLHF.

This clone was recorded only once. This chain links TRBV2 with TRBJ2-1; D not certain. Germline-derived CDR1 and CDR2 are SNHLY and FYNNEI. CDR3 length: 10 residues. Trimming stripped 4 bases from V and 7 bases from J, with 2 bases between. DNA of the CDR3: TGTGCCAGCAGTGTTAATGAGCAGTTCTTC. It translates to CASSVNEQFF.

V usage is TRBV27 and J usage is TRBJ2-5; D possibly corresponds to TRBD1 (6 bases). Germline CDR1 MNHEY, CDR2 SMNVEV (reference sequence). The ends were cut back, 4 bases at V and 2 bases at J, with 14 bases in the middle. CDR3 length equals 15 residues. The CDR3 region has the DNA TGTGCCAGCAGTTCGATTGGACAGCCTCAAGAGACCCAGTACTTC. The encoded protein is CASSSIGQPQETQYF.

This sequence joins TRBV15 and TRBJ1-6, with 7 bases that match TRBD1. V was pared by 5 bases and J by 7 bases, with 8 bases of the junction left unmatched. CDR3 length: 15 residues. Germline CDR1 LNHNV, CDR2 YYDKDF (reference sequence). The CDR3: CATSLMDRKNSPLHF. The DNA of the CDR3 is TGTGCCACCAGCCTGATGGACAGGAAAAATTCACCCCTCCACTTT.

The V call is TRBV2, the J call TRBJ1-6, with 7 nucleotides matching TRBD1. The CDR3 loop spans 18 amino acids. Per germline, CDR1 SNHLY and CDR2 FYNNEI. With 10 bases clipped from V and 7 bases from J, the junction kept 22 bases outside the gene matches. CDR3 residues: CATRGSLGRGRDNSPLHF. DNA for the CDR3: TGTGCCACCAGGGGGTCACTCGGTCGGGGAAGGGACAATTCACCCCTCCACTTT.

The chain couples TRBV2 to TRBJ2-3; 10 positions agree with TRBD2. The CDR3 length is 16 residues. The germline V gene encodes CDR1 SNHLY and CDR2 FYNNEI. Unmatched junction bases numbered 8, after V lost 7 bases and J lost 1 base. The CDR3, as DNA: TGTGCCAGCAAGTGGTCTAGCGGGGGCCGCACAGATACGCAGTATTTT. Protein product: CASKWSSGGRTDTQYF.

The chain joins TRBV6-5 to TRBJ1-2; possibly TRBD1 for D (5 bases). V was pared by 10 bases and J by 0 bases, with 18 bases between. The CDR3 totals 15 residues. The germline gives CDR1 MNHEY, CDR2 SVGAGI. CDR3 bases: TGTGCCACCAATCCCCTGGGGACGTCTAACTATGGCTACACCTTC. Residues: CATNPLGTSNYGYTF.

The chain joins TRBV18 to TRBJ1-1; maybe TRBD1 (5 bases). Germline CDR1 is KGHSH and CDR2 is LQKENI. The CDR3 spans 14 residues. V lost 4 bases and J 3 bases, leaving 12 bases between the germline ends. The CDR3 sequence: CASSLVGGDTEAFF. The CDR3 nucleotides read TGTGCCAGCTCACTGGTCGGGGGGGACACTGAAGCTTTCTTT. The whole variable domain, remainder taken from reference TRBV18 and TRBJ1-1, is NAGVMQNPRHLVRRRGQEARLRCSPMKGHSHVYWYRQLPEEGLKFMVYLQKENIIDESGMPKERFSAEFPKEGPSILRIQQVVRGDSAAYFCASSLVGGDTEAFFGQGTRLTVV.

This chain joins TRBV5-6 and TRBJ2-7, with no clear D. CDR1 is SGHDT and CDR2 is YYEEEE in the germline V gene. There are 16 residues in the CDR3. The germline V and J ends were trimmed by 0 bases and 2 bases, with 15 bases remaining between them. CDR3: CASSLAERHRAYEQYF. In DNA, the CDR3 is TGTGCCAGCAGCTTGGCGGAACGACACAGAGCCTACGAGCAGTACTTC.

The gene calls are TRBV6-1 and TRBJ2-4; D uncertain. The length of the CDR3 is 15 residues. V was cut by 3 bases and J by 5 bases, with 14 bases left in between. Germline-derived CDR1 and CDR2 are MNHNS and SASEGT. Written as DNA, the CDR3 is TGTGCCAGCAGTGACATGACCGTCCGTCAAAACATTCAGTACTTC. Amino acids: CASSDMTVRQNIQYF.

The rearrangement links TRBV7-2 to TRBJ2-7, with a weak D call TRBD1 (5 bases). The germline V gene encodes CDR1 SGHTA and CDR2 FQGNSA. V was trimmed by 4 bases and J by 5 bases, leaving 21 bases between them. This CDR3 spans 16 amino acids. This CDR3 reads CASSSLTAGPLDEQYF. Here the CDR3 DNA reads TGTGCCAGCAGCTCTCTAACGGCAGGGCCGCTAGACGAGCAGTACTTC. The whole variable domain, filled in from reference TRBV7-2 and TRBJ2-7, reads GAGVSQSPSNKVTEKGKDVELRCDPISGHTALYWYRQSLGQGLEFLIYFQGNSAPDKSGLPSDRFSAERTGGSVSTLTIQRTQQEDSAVYLCASSSLTAGPLDEQYFGPGTRLTVT.

V is TRBV15 and J is TRBJ2-7; D may correspond to TRBD1 or TRBD2 (6 bases each). The CDR3 totals 17 residues. V was clipped by 0 bases and J by 7 bases, with 22 bases between them. Germline lookup yields CDR1 LNHNV and CDR2 YYDKDF (reference sequence). The CDR3 bases are TGTGCCACCAGCAGAGATATACTGGGGGGCCTTCAAATTGAGCAGTACTTC. Translating gives CATSRDILGGLQIEQYF.

This chain connects TRBV2 to TRBJ1-4; TRBD1 is a possible D gene (6 bases). Trimming removed 3 bases at V and 3 bases at J, with 11 bases between. Germline values: CDR1 SNHLY, CDR2 FYNNEI. This CDR3 region has 15 residues. The CDR3 reads CASSEGQGSNEKLFF. CDR3 nucleotide sequence: TGTGCCAGCAGTGAGGGGCAGGGGTCTAATGAAAAACTGTTTTTT.